The rows below give T cell receptor beta chains drawn from one sample of a study of T-cell reconstitution after alpha-beta-depleted transplantation in children. Via MiXCR, TCRdb re-called the PCR reads, giving one row per CDR3 protein. This sample carries several thousand distinct CDR3 sequences, 14% to 15% of them seen once, and the ten largest clones take around 5.9%. The source material was PBMCs, sampled before TCRalphabeta/CD19-depleted stem cell transplant. All receptors derive from a boy aged 10-17 years with acute lymphoblastic leukemia, due to receive a stem cell transplant. Each CDR3 is given with its conserved first and last residue. D genes are given only for firm matches. Only part of the rows carry a size: once, few, many, or a class if the clone is expanded.

CASSSNPQLGGQYF TGTGCCAGCAGTTCGAATCCTCAACTAGGCGGGCAGTACTTC TRBV28 . TRBJ2-7 medium-sized
CASSSSRGPFYGYTF TGTGCCAGCAGTTCCTCAAGGGGTCCCTTCTATGGCTACACCTTC TRBV27 . TRBJ1-2 medium-sized
CASSPLAGGYNEQFF TGCGCCAGCAGTCCCCTAGCGGGGGGCTACAATGAGCAGTTCTTC TRBV10-1 TRBD2 TRBJ2-1 many
CASSSVDSGASSYGYTF TGTGCCAGCAGCTCTGTGGACTCAGGGGCAAGCAGCTATGGCTACACCTTC TRBV12-3/TRBV12-4 . TRBJ1-2 medium-sized
CASSLATSLGETQYF TGTGCCAGCAGTTTAGCTACATCGTTGGGGGAGACCCAGTACTTC TRBV28 . TRBJ2-5 medium-sized
CASSPGLAGVEQFF TGTGCCAGCAGCCCGGGACTAGCGGGAGTCGAGCAGTTCTTC TRBV5-5 TRBD2 TRBJ2-1 many
CASRPSLGTEAFF TGTGCCAGCAGACCTTCTCTAGGTACTGAAGCTTTCTTT TRBV2 . TRBJ1-1 few
CASSTTSGRVYF TGTGCCAGTAGTACGACTAGCGGGAGGGTGTACTTC TRBV19 TRBD2 TRBJ2-7 many
CASRKGQSYTF TGTGCCAGCAGGAAGGGGCAGTCCTACACCTTC TRBV25-1 . TRBJ1-2 medium-sized
CASSIDRGETQYF TGTGCCAGCAGTATCGACAGGGGGGAGACCCAGTACTTC TRBV12-3/TRBV12-4 TRBD1 TRBJ2-5 once
CASSSGTGNFGYTF TGTGCCAGCAGTTCCGGGACAGGAAACTTTGGCTACACCTTC TRBV28 TRBD1 TRBJ1-2 medium-sized
CASSIVPAGGNNEQFF TGTGCCAGTAGTATAGTTCCAGCGGGGGGAAACAATGAGCAGTTCTTC TRBV19 TRBD2 TRBJ2-1 medium-sized
CSASAGPATDTQYF TGCAGTGCTTCCGCAGGTCCGGCCACAGATACGCAGTATTTT TRBV20-1 . TRBJ2-3 medium-sized
CASSFLGQGRGGYTF TGTGCCAGCAGTTTTTTGGGACAGGGACGTGGAGGCTACACCTTC TRBV28 TRBD1 TRBJ1-2 many
CASSSAAGTGSYEQYF TGTGCCAGCAGCTCCGCCGCCGGGACAGGGTCGTACGAGCAGTACTTC TRBV7-2 TRBD1 TRBJ2-7 many
CASSLGVGGPKNIQYF TGTGCCAGCAGCTTAGGGGTTGGGGGCCCCAAAAACATTCAGTACTTC TRBV7-2 . TRBJ2-4 medium-sized
CSAGLSLGQYF TGCAGTGCTGGGCTCTCGCTGGGGCAGTACTTC TRBV20-1 . TRBJ2-7 medium-sized
CASSGTGHTDTQYF TGTGCCAGCAGTGGGACAGGGCACACAGATACGCAGTATTTT TRBV6-4 TRBD1 TRBJ2-3 medium-sized
CASSFWTGDGYTF TGTGCCAGCAGTTTTTGGACAGGGGATGGCTACACCTTC TRBV28 TRBD1 TRBJ1-2 medium-sized
CAMGPGGWGLGTEAFF TGTGCCATGGGCCCCGGGGGATGGGGGCTGGGCACTGAAGCTTTCTTT TRBV4-2 . TRBJ1-1 .
CASSLIAGHNQPQHF TGTGCCAGCAGCTTAATCGCGGGACACAATCAGCCCCAGCATTTT TRBV7-2 . TRBJ1-5 medium-sized
CACSLKGAGKLYF TGTGCCTGCAGCTTAAAAGGGGCAGGGAAGCTGTATTTT TRBV7-2 . TRBJ2-2 .
CASKMGQGYSNTEAFF TGTGCCAGTAAAATGGGACAGGGGTATTCGAACACTGAAGCTTTCTTT TRBV6-5 TRBD1 TRBJ1-1 medium-sized
CASSQRGNEAFF TGCGCCAGCAGCCAGAGGGGTAATGAAGCTTTCTTT TRBV4-1 . TRBJ1-1 many
CASSFDPAGGPYTKNIQYF TGTGCCAGCAGCTTCGATCCAGCGGGGGGGCCGTATACCAAAAACATTCAGTACTTC TRBV11-1 TRBD2 TRBJ2-4 medium-sized
CAIIGSDRNEQFF TGCGCCATCATCGGATCCGACAGGAATGAGCAGTTCTTC TRBV10-2 . TRBJ2-1 many
CSATIGSQQPLHF TGCAGTGCTACGATCGGGTCCCAGCAGCCCCTCCACTTT TRBV20-1 . TRBJ1-6 medium-sized
CASSLLDARPGYTF TGTGCCAGCAGCTTACTGGATGCTCGTCCTGGCTACACCTTC TRBV5-6 . TRBJ1-2 many
CASSLAGGRMGDTQYF TGCGCCAGCAGCTTGGCCGGGGGGCGCATGGGAGATACGCAGTATTTT TRBV5-1 . TRBJ2-3 medium-sized
CSARAVGPPEQYF TGCAGTGCTAGAGCGGTCGGTCCCCCCGAGCAGTACTTC TRBV20-1 . TRBJ2-7 medium-sized
CATSPRETSYEQYF TGTGCCACTTCACCGCGGGAGACATCCTACGAGCAGTACTTC TRBV7-9 TRBD2 TRBJ2-7 medium-sized
CASSLDGQGPYNEQFF TGTGCCAGCAGCTTAGATGGACAGGGGCCCTACAATGAGCAGTTCTTC TRBV13 TRBD1 TRBJ2-1 medium-sized
CASSLGGLSTDTQYF TGTGCCAGCAGCCTGGGGGGACTAAGCACAGATACGCAGTATTTT TRBV5-4 TRBD2 TRBJ2-3 .
CASSPPGGTDTQYF TGTGCCAGCTCACCACCGGGTGGGACGGATACGCAGTATTTT TRBV18 . TRBJ2-3 medium-sized
CASSFGLARLNTGELFF TGTGCCAGCAGTTTTGGACTAGCGAGGCTGAACACCGGGGAGCTGTTTTTT TRBV28 TRBD2 TRBJ2-2 medium-sized
CSASLAGQSSGANVLTF TGCAGTGCTAGCCTAGCGGGGCAGAGCTCTGGGGCCAACGTCCTGACTTTC TRBV20-1 TRBD2 TRBJ2-6 many
CASSYPGSANTGELFF TGTGCCAGCAGTTACCCGGGGAGCGCGAACACCGGGGAGCTGTTTTTT TRBV6-5 . TRBJ2-2 many
CSVELGLEGTDTQYF TGCAGCGTTGAATTGGGACTAGAGGGAACAGATACGCAGTATTTT TRBV29-1 TRBD2 TRBJ2-3 medium-sized
CASSLETGGYSPLHF TGTGCCAGCTCCCTGGAAACAGGGGGTTATTCACCCCTCCACTTT TRBV18 TRBD1 TRBJ1-6 medium-sized
CASSVANSGFYNEQFF TGTGCCAGCAGCGTAGCTAACAGTGGGTTCTACAATGAGCAGTTCTTC TRBV9 . TRBJ2-1 medium-sized
CASSERSESTEAFF TGTGCCAGCAGTGAAAGAAGTGAGAGCACTGAAGCTTTCTTT TRBV6-4 . TRBJ1-1 few
CSVRQVQETQYF TGCAGCGTCCGACAGGTACAAGAGACCCAGTACTTC TRBV29-1 . TRBJ2-5 .
CASSLAWTGVETQYF TGCGCCAGCAGCTTGGCTTGGACAGGGGTGGAGACCCAGTACTTC TRBV5-1 TRBD1 TRBJ2-5 .
CASSIYRGDEQYF TGTGCCAGCAGCATCTACAGGGGTGATGAGCAGTACTTC TRBV7-9 TRBD1 TRBJ2-7 medium-sized
CASSFSGTYEQYF TGTGCCAGCAGTTTCTCCGGAACCTACGAGCAGTACTTC TRBV28 . TRBJ2-7 .
CASSSGLMNTEAFF TGTGCCAGCAGCTCGGGACTCATGAACACTGAAGCTTTCTTT TRBV11-2 . TRBJ1-1 medium-sized
CSVEDRAVPYNEQFF TGCAGCGTTGAAGATCGGGCGGTCCCTTACAATGAGCAGTTCTTC TRBV29-1 . TRBJ2-1 many
CASGNGLEQFF TGTGCCAGCGGTAACGGGTTGGAGCAGTTCTTC TRBV2 . TRBJ2-1 .
CATSRDQGNQPQHF TGTGCCACCAGCAGAGATCAGGGAAATCAGCCCCAGCATTTT TRBV15 . TRBJ1-5 medium-sized
CASSSSGTGYQPQHF TGTGCCAGCAGTTCGTCGGGGACAGGTTATCAGCCCCAGCATTTT TRBV28 TRBD1 TRBJ1-5 medium-sized
CASSQRGGNSPLHF TGTGCCAGCAGTCAACGGGGGGGTAATTCACCCCTCCACTTT TRBV12-3/TRBV12-4 . TRBJ1-6 .
CASRGALADNEQFF TGTGCCAGCAGAGGGGCCCTAGCGGACAATGAGCAGTTCTTC TRBV6-5 TRBD2 TRBJ2-1 many